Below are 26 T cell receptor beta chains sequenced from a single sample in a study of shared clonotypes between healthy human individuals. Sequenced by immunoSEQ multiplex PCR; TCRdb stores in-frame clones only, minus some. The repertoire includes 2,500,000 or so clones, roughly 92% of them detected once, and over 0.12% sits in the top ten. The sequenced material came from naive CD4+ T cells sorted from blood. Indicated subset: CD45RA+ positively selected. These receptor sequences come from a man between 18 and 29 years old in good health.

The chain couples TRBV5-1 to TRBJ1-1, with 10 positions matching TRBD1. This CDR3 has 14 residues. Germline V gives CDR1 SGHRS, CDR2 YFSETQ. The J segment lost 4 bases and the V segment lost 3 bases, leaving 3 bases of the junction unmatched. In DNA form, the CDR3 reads TGCGCCAGCAGCTACAGGACAGGGGGCACTGAAGCTTTCTTT. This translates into CASSYRTGGTEAFF.

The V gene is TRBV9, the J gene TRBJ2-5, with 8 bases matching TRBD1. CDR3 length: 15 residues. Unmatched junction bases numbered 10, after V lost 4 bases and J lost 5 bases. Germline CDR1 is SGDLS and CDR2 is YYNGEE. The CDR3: CASSPRGRGLETQYF. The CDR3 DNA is TGTGCCAGCAGCCCACGAGGCAGGGGGCTGGAGACCCAGTACTTC. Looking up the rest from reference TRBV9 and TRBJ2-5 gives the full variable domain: DSGVTQTPKHLITATGQRVTLRCSPRSGDLSVYWYQQSLDQGLQFLIQYYNGEERAKGNILERFSAQQFPDLHSELNLSSLELGDSALYFCASSPRGRGLETQYFGPGTRLLVL.

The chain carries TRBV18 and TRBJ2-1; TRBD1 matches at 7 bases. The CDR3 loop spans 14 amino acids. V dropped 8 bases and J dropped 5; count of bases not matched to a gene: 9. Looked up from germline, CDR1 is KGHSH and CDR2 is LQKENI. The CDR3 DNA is TGTGCCAGCACGTCCCGGGACAGTAACAATGAGCAGTTCTTC. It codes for CASTSRDSNNEQFF.

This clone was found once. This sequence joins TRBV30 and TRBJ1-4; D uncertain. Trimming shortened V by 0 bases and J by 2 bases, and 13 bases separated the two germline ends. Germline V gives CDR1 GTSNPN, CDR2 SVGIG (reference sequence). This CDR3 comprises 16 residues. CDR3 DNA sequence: TGTGCCTGGAGTGTAAGCGGTTTCGGGACTAATGAAAAACTGTTTTTT. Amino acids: CAWSVSGFGTNEKLFF.

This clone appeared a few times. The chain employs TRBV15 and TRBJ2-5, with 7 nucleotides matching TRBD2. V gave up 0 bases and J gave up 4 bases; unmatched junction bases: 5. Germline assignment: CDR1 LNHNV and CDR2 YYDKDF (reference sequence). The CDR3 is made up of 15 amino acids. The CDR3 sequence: CATSRDPGEGETQYF. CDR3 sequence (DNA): TGTGCCACCAGCAGAGATCCGGGGGAGGGAGAGACCCAGTACTTC.

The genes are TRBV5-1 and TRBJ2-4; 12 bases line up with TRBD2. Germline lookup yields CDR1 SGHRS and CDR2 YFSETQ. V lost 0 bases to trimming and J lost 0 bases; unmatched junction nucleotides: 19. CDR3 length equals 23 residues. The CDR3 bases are TGCGCCAGCAGCTTGGCTGAAAGATCCGGGACTAGCGGGCCCGGGCGAGCCAAAAACATTCAGTACTTC. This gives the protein CASSLAERSGTSGPGRAKNIQYF.

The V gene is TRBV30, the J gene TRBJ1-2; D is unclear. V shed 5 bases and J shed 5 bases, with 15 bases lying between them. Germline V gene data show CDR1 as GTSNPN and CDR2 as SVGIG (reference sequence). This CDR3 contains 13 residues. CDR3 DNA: TGTGCCTGGGTTAGGGCGTCGCTGTATGGCTACACCTTC. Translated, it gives CAWVRASLYGYTF.

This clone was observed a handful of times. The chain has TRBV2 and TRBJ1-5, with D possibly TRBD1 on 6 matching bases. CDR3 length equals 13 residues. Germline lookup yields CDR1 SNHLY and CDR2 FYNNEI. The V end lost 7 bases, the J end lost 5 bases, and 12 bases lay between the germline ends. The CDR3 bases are TGTGCCAGCAAACTGACAGGTGATCAGCCCCAGCATTTT. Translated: CASKLTGDQPQHF.

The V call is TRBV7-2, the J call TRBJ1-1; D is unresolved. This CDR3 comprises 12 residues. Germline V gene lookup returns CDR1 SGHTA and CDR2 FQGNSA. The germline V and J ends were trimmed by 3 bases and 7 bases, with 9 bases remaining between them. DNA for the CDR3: TGTGCCAGCAGCTTTCTGCAGAGTGAAGCTTTCTTT. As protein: CASSFLQSEAFF.

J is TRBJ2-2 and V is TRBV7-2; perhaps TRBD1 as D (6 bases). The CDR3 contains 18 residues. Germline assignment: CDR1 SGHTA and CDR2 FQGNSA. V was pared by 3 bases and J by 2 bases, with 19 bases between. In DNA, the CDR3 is TGTGCCAGCAGCTTGACATTAGCTTGGGACACCAACACCGGGGAGCTGTTTTTT. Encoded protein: CASSLTLAWDTNTGELFF.

The CDR3, as DNA: TGTGCCAGCAGCAAAGATCCGCAGGCGCACGGAAACACCATATATTTT. This sequence encodes CASSKDPQAHGNTIYF. V usage is TRBV21-1 and J usage is TRBJ1-3; TRBD1 is the table's D call, not checked against the DNA. TRBV21-1 is given as a pseudogene. The CDR3 is 16 residues long.

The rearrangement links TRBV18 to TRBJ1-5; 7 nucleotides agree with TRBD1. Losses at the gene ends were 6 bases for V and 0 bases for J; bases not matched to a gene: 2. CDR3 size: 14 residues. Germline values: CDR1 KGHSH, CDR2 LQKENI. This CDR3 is CASSTGYSNQPQHF. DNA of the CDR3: TGTGCCAGCTCGACAGGGTATAGCAATCAGCCCCAGCATTTT.

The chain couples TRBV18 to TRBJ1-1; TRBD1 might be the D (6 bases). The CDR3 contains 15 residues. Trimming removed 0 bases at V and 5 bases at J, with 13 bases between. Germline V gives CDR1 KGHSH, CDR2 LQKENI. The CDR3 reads CASSPPAGAVTEAFF. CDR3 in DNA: TGTGCCAGCTCACCACCGGCGGGGGCGGTGACTGAAGCTTTCTTT.

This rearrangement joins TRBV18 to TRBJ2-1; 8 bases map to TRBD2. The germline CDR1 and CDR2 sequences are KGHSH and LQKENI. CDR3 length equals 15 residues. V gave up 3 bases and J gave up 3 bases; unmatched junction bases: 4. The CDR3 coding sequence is TGTGCCAGCTCACCCCCGGGGGGGGACTACAATGAGCAGTTCTTC. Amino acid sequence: CASSPPGGDYNEQFF.

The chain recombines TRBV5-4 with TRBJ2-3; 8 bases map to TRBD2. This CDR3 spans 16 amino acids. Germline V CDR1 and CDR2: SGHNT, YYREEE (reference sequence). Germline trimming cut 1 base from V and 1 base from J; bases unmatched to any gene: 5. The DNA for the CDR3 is TGTGCCAGCAGCTTGTTGAGCGGGAGCGGCACAGATACGCAGTATTTT. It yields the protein CASSLLSGSGTDTQYF.

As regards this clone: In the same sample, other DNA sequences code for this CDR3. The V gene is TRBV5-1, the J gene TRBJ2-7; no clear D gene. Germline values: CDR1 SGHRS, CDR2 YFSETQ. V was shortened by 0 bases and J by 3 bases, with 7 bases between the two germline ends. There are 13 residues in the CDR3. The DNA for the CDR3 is TGCGCCAGCAGCTTGGGGCCTTACTACGAGCAGTACTTC. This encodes CASSLGPYYEQYF.

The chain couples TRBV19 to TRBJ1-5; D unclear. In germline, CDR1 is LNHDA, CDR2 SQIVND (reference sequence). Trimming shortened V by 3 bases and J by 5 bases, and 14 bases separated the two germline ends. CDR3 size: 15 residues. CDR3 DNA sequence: TGTGCCAGTAGTATGATGGAAGGGTCGGATCAGCCCCAGCATTTT. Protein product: CASSMMEGSDQPQHF.

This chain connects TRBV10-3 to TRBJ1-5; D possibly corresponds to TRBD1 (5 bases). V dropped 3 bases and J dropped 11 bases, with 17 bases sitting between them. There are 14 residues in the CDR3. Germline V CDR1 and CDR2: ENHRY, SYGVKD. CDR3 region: CAISDGGGEMAQHF. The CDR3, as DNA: TGTGCCATCAGTGACGGGGGAGGAGAGATGGCCCAGCATTTT.

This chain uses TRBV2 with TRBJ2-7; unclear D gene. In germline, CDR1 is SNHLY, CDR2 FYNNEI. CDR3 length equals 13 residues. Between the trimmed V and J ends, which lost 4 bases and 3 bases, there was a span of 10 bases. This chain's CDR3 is CASSGLTNYEQYF. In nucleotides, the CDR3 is TGTGCCAGCAGTGGGTTAACTAACTACGAGCAGTACTTC. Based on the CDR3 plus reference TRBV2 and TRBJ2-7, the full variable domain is EPEVTQTPSHQVTQMGQEVILRCVPISNHLYFYWYRQILGQKVEFLVSFYNNEISEKSEIFDDQFSVERPDGSNFTLKIRSTKLEDSAMYFCASSGLTNYEQYFGPGTRLTVT.

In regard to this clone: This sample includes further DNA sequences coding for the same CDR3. This chain's CDR3 is CASSPSTGTSYEQYF. CDR3 DNA sequence: TGTGCCAGCTCACCGTCCACAGGGACCTCCTACGAGCAGTACTTC. The chain recombines TRBV18 with TRBJ2-7, with a tentative D call TRBD1 (6 bases). CDR1 KGHSH and CDR2 LQKENI come from the germline V gene. V was clipped by 3 bases and J by 0 bases, with 12 bases between them. CDR3 length: 15 residues.

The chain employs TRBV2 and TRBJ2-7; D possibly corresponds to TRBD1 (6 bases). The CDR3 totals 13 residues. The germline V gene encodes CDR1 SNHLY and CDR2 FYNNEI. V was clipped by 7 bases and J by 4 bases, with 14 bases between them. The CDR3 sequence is CASIGTNFYEQYF. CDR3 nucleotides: TGTGCCAGCATCGGGACAAACTTTTACGAGCAGTACTTC.

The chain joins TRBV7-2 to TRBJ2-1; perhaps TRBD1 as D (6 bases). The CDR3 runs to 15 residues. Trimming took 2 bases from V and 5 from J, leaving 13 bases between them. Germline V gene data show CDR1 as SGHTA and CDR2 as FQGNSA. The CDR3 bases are TGTGCCAGCAGCTTATGGCAGGGGACAAACAATGAGCAGTTCTTC. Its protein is CASSLWQGTNNEQFF.

DNA of the CDR3: TGTGCCAGCAGCCCCAAGACTAGCCCTAACACCGGGGAGCTGTTTTTT. This translates into CASSPKTSPNTGELFF. The V gene is TRBV5-4, the J gene TRBJ2-2; 7 bases agree with TRBD2. The V and J ends lost 4 bases and 2 bases, in that order; junction bases with no gene match: 8. Germline CDR1 is SGHNT and CDR2 is YYREEE (reference sequence). The CDR3 covers 16 residues.

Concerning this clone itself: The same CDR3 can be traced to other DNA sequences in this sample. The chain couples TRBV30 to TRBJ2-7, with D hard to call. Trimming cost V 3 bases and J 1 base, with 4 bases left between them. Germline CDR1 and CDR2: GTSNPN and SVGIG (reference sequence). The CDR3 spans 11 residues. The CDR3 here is CAWSRSYEQYF. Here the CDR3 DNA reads TGTGCCTGGAGCCGATCCTACGAGCAGTACTTC.

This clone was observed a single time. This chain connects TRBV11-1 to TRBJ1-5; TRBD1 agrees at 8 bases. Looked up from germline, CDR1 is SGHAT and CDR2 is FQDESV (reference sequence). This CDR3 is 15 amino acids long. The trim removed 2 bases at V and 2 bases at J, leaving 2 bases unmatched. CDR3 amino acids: CASSLPGQGNQPQHF. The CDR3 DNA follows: TGTGCCAGCAGCTTACCGGGACAGGGCAATCAGCCCCAGCATTTT.

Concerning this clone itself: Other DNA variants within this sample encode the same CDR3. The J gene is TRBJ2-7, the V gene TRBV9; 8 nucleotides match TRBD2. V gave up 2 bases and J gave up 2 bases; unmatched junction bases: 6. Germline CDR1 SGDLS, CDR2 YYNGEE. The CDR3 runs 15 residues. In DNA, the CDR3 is TGTGCCAGCAGCGTCGGGGGGGCAGGGACCTACGAGCAGTACTTC. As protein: CASSVGGAGTYEQYF. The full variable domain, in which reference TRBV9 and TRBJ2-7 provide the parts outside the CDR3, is DSGVTQTPKHLITATGQRVTLRCSPRSGDLSVYWYQQSLDQGLQFLIQYYNGEERAKGNILERFSAQQFPDLHSELNLSSLELGDSALYFCASSVGGAGTYEQYFGPGTRLTVT.